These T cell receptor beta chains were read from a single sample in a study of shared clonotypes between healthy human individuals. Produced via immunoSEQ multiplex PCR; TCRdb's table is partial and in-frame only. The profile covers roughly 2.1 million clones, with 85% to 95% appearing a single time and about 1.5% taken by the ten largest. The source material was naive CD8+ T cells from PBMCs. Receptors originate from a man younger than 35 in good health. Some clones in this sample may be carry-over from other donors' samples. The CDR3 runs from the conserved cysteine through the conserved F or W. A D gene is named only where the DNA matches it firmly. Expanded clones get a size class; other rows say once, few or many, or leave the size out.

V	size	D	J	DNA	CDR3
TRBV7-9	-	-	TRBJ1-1	TGTGCCAGCAGCTTAACAAGGGAAGTGGCTGAAGCTTTCTTT	CASSLTREVAEAFF
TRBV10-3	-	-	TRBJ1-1	TGTGCCATCAGTGAGTCTCCCCAAGGGCGCGGCGGCACTGAAGCTTTCTTT	CAISESPQGRGGTEAFF
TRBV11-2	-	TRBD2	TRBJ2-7	TGTGCCAGCAGCCTAGCGGCCCCCTACGAGCAGTACTTC	CASSLAAPYEQYF
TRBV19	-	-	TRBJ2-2	TGTGCCAGTAGTATAGGGAGCGGGGAGCTGTTTTTT	CASSIGSGELFF
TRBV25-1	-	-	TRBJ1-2	TGTGCCAGCAGGCCCCGGGGTGGCGGACTCTATGGCTACACCTTC	CASRPRGGGLYGYTF
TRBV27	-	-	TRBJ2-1	TGTGCCAGCAGTCCGACTCCGGGTCACTCCTACAATGAGCAGTTCTTC	CASSPTPGHSYNEQFF
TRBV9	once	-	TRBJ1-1	TGTGCCAGCAGCGTAGGATACATGAACACTGAAGCTTTCTTT	CASSVGYMNTEAFF
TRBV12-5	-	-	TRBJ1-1	TGTGCTAGTGGTTTGTATCGCGGGCTGAACACTGAAGCTTTCTTT	CASGLYRGLNTEAFF
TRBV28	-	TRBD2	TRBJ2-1	TGTGCCAGCAGACCCTCGGGACTAGCGGGAGCCCCACTACAATTCCATGAGCAGTTCTTC	CASRPSGLAGAPLQFHEQFF
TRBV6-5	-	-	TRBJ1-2	TGTGCCAGCTGGGGGTCGGGGGGTACTAACTATGGCTACACCTTC	CASWGSGGTNYGYTF
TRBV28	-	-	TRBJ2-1	TGTGCCAGCAGTATGTACAATGAGCAGTTCTTC	CASSMYNEQFF
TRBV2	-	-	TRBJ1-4	TGTGCCAGCACCGAAGGGTTGGCACAGAGGAATGAAAAACTGTTTTTT	CASTEGLAQRNEKLFF
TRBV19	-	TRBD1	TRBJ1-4	TGTGCCAGTAGTGACCCGGGACAGGGAGACGAAAATGAAAAACTGTTTTTT	CASSDPGQGDENEKLFF
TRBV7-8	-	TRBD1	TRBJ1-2	TGTGCCAGCTGGGTAGGGGGCCCTGGCTACACCTTC	CASWVGGPGYTF
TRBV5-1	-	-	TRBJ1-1	TGCGCCAGCAGCTTCTACGGCGCGAACACTGAAGCTTTCTTT	CASSFYGANTEAFF
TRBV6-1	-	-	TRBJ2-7	TGTGCCAGCAGTGAAGCTGCGGCTGTAGATACCTACGAGCAGTACTTC	CASSEAAAVDTYEQYF
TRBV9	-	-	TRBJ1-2	TGTGCCTCCGGGGCCAGCATTTCCTATGGCTACACCTTC	CASGASISYGYTF
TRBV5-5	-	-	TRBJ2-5	TGTGCCAGCAGCTTGGCACCAGCGGGCGCAGAGACCCAGTACTTC	CASSLAPAGAETQYF
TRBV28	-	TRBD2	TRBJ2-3	TGTGCCAGCAGTCCACTAGCGGGGGTCACAGATACGCAGTATTTT	CASSPLAGVTDTQYF
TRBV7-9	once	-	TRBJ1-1	TGTGCCAGCAGCTTAGTGCTCAGCGCGAACACTGAAGCTTTCTTT	CASSLVLSANTEAFF
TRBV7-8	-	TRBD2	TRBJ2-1	TGTGCCAGCAGCTTAGCAATATGGGGGACTAGCGGGGATAATGAGCAGTTCTTC	CASSLAIWGTSGDNEQFF
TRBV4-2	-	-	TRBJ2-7	TGTGCCAGCAGCCAAGCCGGACAGTCCTACGAGCAGTACTTC	CASSQAGQSYEQYF
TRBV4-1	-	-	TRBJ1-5	TGCGCCAGCAGCCAAGTGACGGGGGCTGGTCAGCCCCAGCATTTT	CASSQVTGAGQPQHF
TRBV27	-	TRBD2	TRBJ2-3	TGTGCCAGCAGTCCTACGCAAGAGCGACTAGCGGGGTATACGCAGTATTTT	CASSPTQERLAGYTQYF
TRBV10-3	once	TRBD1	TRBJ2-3	TGTGCCATCAATGAGGGGGCAGGGCGAACAGATACGCAGTATTTT	CAINEGAGRTDTQYF
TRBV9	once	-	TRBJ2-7	TGTGCCAGCAGCCCAACACCTGACGAGCAGTACTTC	CASSPTPDEQYF
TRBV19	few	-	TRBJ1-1	TGTGCCAGTATGGGACACTTGAACACTGAAGCTTTCTTT	CASMGHLNTEAFF
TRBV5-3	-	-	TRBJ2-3	TGTGCCAGAAGGAGATCGGGAGATACGCAGTATTTT	CARRRSGDTQYF
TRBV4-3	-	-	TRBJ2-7	TGCGCCAGCAGCCAATTTAAGGGACCCTACGAGCAGTACTTC	CASSQFKGPYEQYF
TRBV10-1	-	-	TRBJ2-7	TGCGCCAGCAGTAGTTGGGACTCCTACGAGCAGTACTTC	CASSSWDSYEQYF
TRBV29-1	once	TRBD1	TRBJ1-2	TGCAGCGTTGAATTGGACAGGGATATCTATGGCTACACCTTC	CSVELDRDIYGYTF
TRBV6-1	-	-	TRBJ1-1	TGTGCCAGCAGACCGGGTTGGACTGAAGCTTTCTTT	CASRPGWTEAFF
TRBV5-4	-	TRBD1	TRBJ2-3	TGTGCCAGCAGCCTGGACAGGGGTCACACAGATACGCAGTATTTT	CASSLDRGHTDTQYF
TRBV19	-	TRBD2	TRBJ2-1	TGTGCCAGTAAGGCGGGACTAGCGGATCACAATGAGCAGTTCTTC	CASKAGLADHNEQFF
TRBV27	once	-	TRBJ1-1	TGTGCCAGCAGTCTCCTGGCCAGTAACACTGAAGCTTTCTTT	CASSLLASNTEAFF
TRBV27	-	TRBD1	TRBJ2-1	TGTGCCAGCAGTCCACGGGACAGGGTCCTTTTGGCCTACAATGAGCAGTTCTTC	CASSPRDRVLLAYNEQFF
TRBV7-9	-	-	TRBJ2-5	TGTGCCAGCAGCTTTCCGGGGCAGCAAGAGACCCAGTACTTC	CASSFPGQQETQYF
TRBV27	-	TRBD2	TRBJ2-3	TGTGCCAGCAGAGCCGGGACTAGCGGCCGATGGGATACGCAGTATTTT	CASRAGTSGRWDTQYF
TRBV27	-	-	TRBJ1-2	TGTGCCAGCAGCTTGTACGTAGGGGTAAACTATGGCTACACCTTC	CASSLYVGVNYGYTF
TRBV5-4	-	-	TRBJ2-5	TGTGCCAGCAGCACTAGGGAGTTCCAAGAGACCCAGTACTTC	CASSTREFQETQYF
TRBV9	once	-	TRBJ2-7	TGTGCCAGCAGCGTAGAAGGGCAGGTGGACGAGCAGTACTTC	CASSVEGQVDEQYF
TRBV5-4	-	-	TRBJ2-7	TGTGCCAGCAGCCCGGGGGGCGGGAGTGGGTACGAGCAGTACTTC	CASSPGGGSGYEQYF
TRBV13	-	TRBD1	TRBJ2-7	TGTGCCAGCAGCTCAACCGGGACAGGGGATTACGAGCAGTACTTC	CASSSTGTGDYEQYF
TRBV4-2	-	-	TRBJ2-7	TGTGCCAGCAGCCAAGATTCGGAGGGGAGAGCCTACGAGCAGTACTTC	CASSQDSEGRAYEQYF
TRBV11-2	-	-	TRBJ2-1	TGTGCCAGCAGTACCACCGGGAGTGACAATGAGCAGTTCTTC	CASSTTGSDNEQFF
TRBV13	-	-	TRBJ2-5	TGTGCCAGCAGCACCACCACATCACTGTACCAAGAGACCCAGTACTTC	CASSTTTSLYQETQYF
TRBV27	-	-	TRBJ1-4	TGTGCCAGCAGTTCCAAGTCCCGGGAGTGGTCGAATGAAAAACTGTTTTTT	CASSSKSREWSNEKLFF
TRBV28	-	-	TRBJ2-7	TGTGCCAGCACAGGCCCGGGCTCCTACGAGCAGTACTTC	CASTGPGSYEQYF
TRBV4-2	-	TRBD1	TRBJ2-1	TGTGCCAGCAAATCAGGGGGCGCTGGCAATGAGCAGTTCTTC	CASKSGGAGNEQFF
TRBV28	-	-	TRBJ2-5	TGTGCCAGCAGTTTTTTCGCTTCGAACAGCCAAGAGACCCAGTACTTC	CASSFFASNSQETQYF
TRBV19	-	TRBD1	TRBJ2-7	TGTGCCAGTAGTTCGCCGGGACAGGGTATCGACGAGCAGTACTTC	CASSSPGQGIDEQYF
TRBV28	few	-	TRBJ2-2	TGTGCCAGCAGTCCCTCCCCAAGCGGGGAGCTGTTTTTT	CASSPSPSGELFF
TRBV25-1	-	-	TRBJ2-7	TGTGCCAGCAGTGATGCCGTATACGAGCAGTACTTC	CASSDAVYEQYF
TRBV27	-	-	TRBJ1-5	TGTGCCAGCAGCCCAGGGGTAGCGGGGTATCAGCCCCAGCATTTT	CASSPGVAGYQPQHF
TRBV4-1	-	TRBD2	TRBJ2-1	TGCGCCAGCAGGGCGACGGCTAGCGGGGGCAATGAGCAGTTCTTC	CASRATASGGNEQFF